Presented here are 2 T cell receptor beta chains from one specimen sequenced in a study of blood T cell repertoires in COVID-19. Sequencing was performed with immunoSEQ multiplex PCR; in TCRdb, only in-frame clones are kept and a portion is missing. The sample holds 9,500 to 10,000 clones, approximately 78% seen once. Input material: peripheral blood. The source of these receptors is a man between 60 and 75 years old with active COVID-19.

This clone was observed a few times. This sequence joins TRBV27 and TRBJ1-2; 8 bases are a match to TRBD1. This CDR3 has 13 amino acids. CDR1 MNHEY and CDR2 SMNVEV come from the germline V gene (reference sequence). V dropped 2 bases and J dropped 6; count of bases not matched to a gene: 2. The CDR3 sequence is CASSLRTGNGYTF. CDR3 DNA: TGTGCCAGCAGTTTACGGACAGGGAATGGCTACACCTTC.

This chain connects TRBV27 to TRBJ1-2, with TRBD1 as a possible D gene (5 bases). Trimming took 6 bases from V and 2 from J, leaving 10 bases between them. Germline assignment: CDR1 MNHEY and CDR2 SMNVEV (reference sequence). This CDR3 has 13 residues. The CDR3 DNA reads as TGTGCCAGCAGCTTGGGGGGGAACTATGGCTACACCTTC. Its translation is CASSLGGNYGYTF.